Sequencing of this TCR beta chain was carried out in a study of regulatory T cells in long-lasting Graves disease. Across the whole study: Persistent Graves' disease denoted over 5 years of antithyroid drugs plus positive TSH receptor antibodies. The study, taken as a whole, reports: Small sample size may have lowered accuracy.

V lost 4 bases and J lost 0, with 13 bases in between. Germline-derived CDR1 and CDR2 are SGDLS and YYNGEE. The CDR3 runs 15 residues. On this clonotype itself: Its specificity is not known.

With iRepertoire HTBI primers and Arm-PCR of CDR3 regions, TCR beta libraries were built. Original processing methods: Sequenced samples collectively carried 55 to 80 TRBV and around 15 TRBJ segments. MiXCR, applied by TCRdb to the multiplex PCR reads, yields one record per CDR3 protein. The V and J calls were determined by TCRdb, not by the authors. This table has some 420,000 distinct CDR3 sequences, 22% appearing once. As to time point: persistent/refractory GD, antithyroid drugs over 5 years with positive TRAb. There was RNA extracted from PBMCs, and the TCR library was made from it. Peripheral blood, at 8 to 9.5 milliliters, went into EDTA tubes.

The clonotype was recovered from a female donor with Graves disease. The input for sequencing was peripheral blood mononuclear cells (PBMCs), taken when the disease was refractory, from a patient treated with antithyroid drugs. V gene TRBV9 combines with J gene TRBJ1-1, with a weak D call TRBD1 (5 bases). The CDR3 is CASSPPGTVNTEAFF. The CDR3 DNA follows: TGTGCCAGCAGCCCCCCGGGGACCGTGAACACTGAAGCTTTCTTT.